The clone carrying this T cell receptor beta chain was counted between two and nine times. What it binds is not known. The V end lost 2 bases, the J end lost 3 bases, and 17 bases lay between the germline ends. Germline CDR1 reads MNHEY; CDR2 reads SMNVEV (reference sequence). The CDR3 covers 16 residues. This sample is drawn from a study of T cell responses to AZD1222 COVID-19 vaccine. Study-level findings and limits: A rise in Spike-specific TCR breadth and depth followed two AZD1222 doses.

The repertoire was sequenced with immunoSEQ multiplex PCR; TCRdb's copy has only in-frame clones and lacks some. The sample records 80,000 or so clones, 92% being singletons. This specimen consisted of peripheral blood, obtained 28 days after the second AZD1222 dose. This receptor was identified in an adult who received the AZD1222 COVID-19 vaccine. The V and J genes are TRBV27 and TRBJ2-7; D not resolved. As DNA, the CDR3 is TGTGCCAGCAGTTTACGCCCCCAGCATAGTGTCTACGAGCAGTACTTC. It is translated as CASSLRPQHSVYEQYF.